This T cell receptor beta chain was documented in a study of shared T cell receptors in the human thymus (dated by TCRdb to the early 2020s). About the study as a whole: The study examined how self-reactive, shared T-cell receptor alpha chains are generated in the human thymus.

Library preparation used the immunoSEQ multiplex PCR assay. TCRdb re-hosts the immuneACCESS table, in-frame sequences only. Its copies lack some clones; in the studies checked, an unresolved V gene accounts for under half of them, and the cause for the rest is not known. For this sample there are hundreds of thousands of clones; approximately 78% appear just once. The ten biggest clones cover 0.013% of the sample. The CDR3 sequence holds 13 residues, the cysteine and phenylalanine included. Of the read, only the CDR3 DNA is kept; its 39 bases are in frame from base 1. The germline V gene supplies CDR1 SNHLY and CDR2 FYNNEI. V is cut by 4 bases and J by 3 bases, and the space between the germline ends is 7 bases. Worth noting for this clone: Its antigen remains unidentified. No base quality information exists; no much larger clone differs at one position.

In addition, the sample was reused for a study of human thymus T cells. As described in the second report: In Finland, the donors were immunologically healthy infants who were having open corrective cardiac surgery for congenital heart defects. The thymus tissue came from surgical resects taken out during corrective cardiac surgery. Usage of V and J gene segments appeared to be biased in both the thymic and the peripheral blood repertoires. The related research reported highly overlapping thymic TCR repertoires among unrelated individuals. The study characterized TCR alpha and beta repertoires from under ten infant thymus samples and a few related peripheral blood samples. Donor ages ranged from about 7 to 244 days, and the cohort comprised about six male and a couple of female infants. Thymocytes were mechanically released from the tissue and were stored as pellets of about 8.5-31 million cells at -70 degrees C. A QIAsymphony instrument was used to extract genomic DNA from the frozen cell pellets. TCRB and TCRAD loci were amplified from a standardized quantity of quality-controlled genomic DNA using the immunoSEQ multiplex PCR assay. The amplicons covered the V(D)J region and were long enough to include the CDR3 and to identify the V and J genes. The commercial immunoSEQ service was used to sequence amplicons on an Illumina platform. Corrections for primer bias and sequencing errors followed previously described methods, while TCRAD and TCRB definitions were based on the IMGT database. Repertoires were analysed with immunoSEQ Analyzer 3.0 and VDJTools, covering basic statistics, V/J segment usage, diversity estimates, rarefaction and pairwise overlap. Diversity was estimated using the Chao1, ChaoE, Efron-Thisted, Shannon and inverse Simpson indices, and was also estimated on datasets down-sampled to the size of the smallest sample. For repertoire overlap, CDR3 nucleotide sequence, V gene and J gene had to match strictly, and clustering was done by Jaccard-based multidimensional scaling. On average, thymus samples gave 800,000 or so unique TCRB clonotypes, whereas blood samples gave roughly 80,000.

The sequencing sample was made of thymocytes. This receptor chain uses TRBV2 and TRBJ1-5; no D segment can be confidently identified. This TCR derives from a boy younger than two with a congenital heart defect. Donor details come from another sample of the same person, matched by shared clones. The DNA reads TGTGCCAGCAGTGGTAGAATCAATCAGCCCCAGCATTTT. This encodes CASSGRINQPQHF.